Below, 31 T cell receptor beta chains from the same sample are listed, as sequenced in a study of spatial heterogeneity in lung cancer. Time point: blood at routine non-recurrence follow-up after resection. TCRdb re-analysed the 5' RACE reads in MiXCR, keeping a single row per CDR3 protein. The repertoire includes roughly 45,000 distinct CDR3 sequences, 20% to 25% of them detected once, and about 7.7% sits in the top ten. The sequences come from PBMCs, collected at follow-up. All receptors come from a female donor with early-stage non-small cell lung cancer.

This clonotype was detected many times. The V gene is TRBV3-1, the J gene TRBJ1-6; TRBD1 matches 7 bases. CDR1 is LGHDT and CDR2 is YNNKEL in the germline V gene (reference sequence). The V segment lost 0 bases and the J segment 9 bases; nucleotides outside the gene matches: 11. This CDR3 has 17 amino acids. CDR3: CASSQELSAGGSSPLHF. DNA for the CDR3: TGTGCCAGCAGCCAAGAATTGTCGGCAGGGGGATCTTCACCCCTCCACTTT.

This clonotype has a handful of counts. V gene TRBV10-3 combines with J gene TRBJ2-3; 10 nucleotides agree with TRBD2. V shed 6 bases and J 6 bases; nucleotides not matched to a gene: 12. Germline CDR1 ENHRY, CDR2 SYGVKD. The CDR3 runs 16 residues. The CDR3 protein is CAISWTSGGGGDTQYF. The DNA for the CDR3 is TGTGCCATCAGCTGGACTAGCGGAGGTGGAGGGGATACGCAGTATTTT.

This clonotype was seen a few times. V usage is TRBV4-1 and J usage is TRBJ2-2; 14 nucleotides agree with TRBD2. Germline CDR1 is MGHRA and CDR2 is YSYEKL. The trim removed 1 base at V and 5 bases at J, leaving 6 bases unmatched. The CDR3 totals 18 residues. The CDR3 reads CASSQAGLAGVGTGELFF. CDR3 nucleotides: TGCGCCAGCAGCCAAGCGGGACTAGCGGGGGTCGGGACCGGGGAGCTGTTTTTT.

This clonotype was seen ten or more times. V is TRBV12-3 or TRBV12-4 and J is TRBJ1-5, with D maybe TRBD1 (6 bases). The CDR3 contains 12 residues. Trimming pared 6 bases from V and 6 bases from J, leaving 9 bases between. The CDR3 reads CASSGTSQPQHF. The CDR3 DNA reads TGTGCCAGCAGCGGGACAAGTCAGCCCCAGCATTTT.

This clonotype occurred many times. The chain is built from TRBV20-1 and TRBJ2-2; 14 bases are shared with TRBD2. Trimming took 0 bases from V and 4 from J; bases not matched to a gene: 13. The CDR3 sequence is 20 residues long. Germline V gene sequence: CDR1 DFQATT, CDR2 SNEGSKA (reference sequence). CDR3 sequence reads: CSARDYEPGLAGASTGELFF. The DNA of the CDR3 is TGCAGTGCTAGAGATTACGAACCGGGACTAGCGGGGGCCAGCACCGGGGAGCTGTTTTTT.

This clonotype was observed a few times. V gene TRBV9 combines with J gene TRBJ2-1; tentatively, D is TRBD2 (6 bases). The CDR3 runs to 15 residues. V was cut by 4 bases and J by 2 bases, with 13 bases left in between. Germline V gene sequence: CDR1 SGDLS, CDR2 YYNGEE. The CDR3 region is CASSPREEAYNEQFF. The DNA for the CDR3 is TGTGCCAGCAGCCCCAGGGAGGAGGCCTACAATGAGCAGTTCTTC.

This clonotype has only a few counts. This chain joins TRBV4-1 and TRBJ1-4; D unresolved. V was cut by 2 bases and J by 4 bases, with 14 bases left in between. From germline, CDR1 is MGHRA and CDR2 YSYEKL. The length of the CDR3 is 16 residues. DNA for the CDR3: TGCGCCAGCAGCCAATTTTTTAGGTTGGATAATGAAAAACTGTTTTTT. It yields the protein CASSQFFRLDNEKLFF.

J is TRBJ1-2 and V is TRBV7-9; unclear D gene. The CDR3 is 15 residues long. V was cut by 1 base and J by 6 bases, with 15 bases left in between. Germline values: CDR1 SEHNR, CDR2 FQNEAQ (reference sequence). This chain's CDR3 is CASSLGRSVSDGYTF. CDR3 nucleotide sequence: TGTGCCAGCAGCTTAGGTCGGTCGGTTTCCGATGGCTACACCTTC.

In its sample, this clonotype was seen many times. This chain links TRBV7-8 with TRBJ1-3, with D unclear. V was clipped by 3 bases and J by 4 bases, with 13 bases between them. Per germline, CDR1 SGHVS and CDR2 FQNEAQ. The CDR3 extends over 15 amino acids. CDR3 loop: CASSLLPVAGNTIYF. The CDR3 DNA sequence: TGTGCCAGCAGCTTGTTACCAGTAGCGGGAAACACCATATATTTT.

This clonotype was counted between two and nine times. This rearrangement joins TRBV20-1 to TRBJ1-6; D ambiguous. Per germline, CDR1 DFQATT and CDR2 SNEGSKA (reference sequence). The CDR3 is 13 residues long. V lost 4 bases, J lost 9 bases, and 13 bases lay in between. The CDR3: CSAIQTLGSPLHF. DNA for the CDR3: TGCAGTGCTATTCAAACGTTGGGTTCACCCCTCCACTTT.

This clonotype has a count of ten or more. CDR3 coding DNA: TGCAGCGTTGGTAGGTCTGGGCAAGGCTACACCTTC. It is translated as CSVGRSGQGYTF. The chain recombines TRBV29-1 with TRBJ1-2, with D unresolved. Germline V gene lookup returns CDR1 SQVTM and CDR2 ANQGSEA. V was pared by 4 bases and J by 8 bases, with 14 bases between. The CDR3 has 12 residues.

The chain couples TRBV6-2 or TRBV6-3 to TRBJ1-1, with no clear D. The CDR3 totals 11 residues. Germline assignment: CDR1 MNHEY and CDR2 SVGEGT. V gave up 6 bases and J gave up 11 bases, with 13 bases separating them. CDR3 sequence: CASSEGNEAFF. The CDR3 bases are TGTGCCAGCAGCGAGGGTAATGAGGCTTTCTTT.

With respect to this clonotype: At one boundary the junction diverges from the germline segment, which might be a read error. The chain links TRBV6-1 to TRBJ2-7; the match to TRBD1 covers 8 bases. This CDR3 is 14 amino acids long. Germline V gene data show CDR1 as MNHNS and CDR2 as SASEGT. The CDR3 DNA is TGTGCCAGCAGTGTAGACTACCTACCGGGACAGGATAGCTTC. This encodes CASSVDYLPGQDSF.

The V and J genes are TRBV6-5 and TRBJ2-7; TRBD1 is a possible D gene (5 bases). The CDR3 runs 12 residues. The ends were cut back, 6 bases at V and 3 bases at J, with 9 bases in the middle. Germline V gene data show CDR1 as MNHEY and CDR2 as SVGAGI. The CDR3 DNA reads as TGTGCCAGCAGCCCGGACAACTACGAGCAGTACTTC. The encoded protein is CASSPDNYEQYF.

V is TRBV6-1 and J is TRBJ2-7; 8 nucleotides align to TRBD1. Germline V gene sequence: CDR1 MNHNS, CDR2 SASEGT. Trimming at V came to 5 bases and at J to 4 bases, leaving 7 bases not matched to a gene. CDR3 length: 14 residues. CDR3 nucleotides: TGTGCCAGCAGTTTCTCGGACAGGGAATACGAGCAGTACTTC. It is translated as CASSFSDREYEQYF.

The rearrangement links TRBV7-3 to TRBJ1-1, with D perhaps matching TRBD1 (5 bases). The CDR3 consists of 14 residues. Germline loops: CDR1 SGHTA, CDR2 FQGTGA. Trimming took 5 bases from V and 5 from J, leaving 15 bases between them. The CDR3 region has the DNA TGTGCCAGCAGCCCTCAGGGTTCGAGTACTGAAGCTTTCTTT. Translated: CASSPQGSSTEAFF.

This clonotype was observed a handful of times. The chain joins TRBV3-1 to TRBJ2-1; possible D gene TRBD2, 5 bases. Germline V lookup: CDR1 LGHDT, CDR2 YNNKEL (reference sequence). The V and J ends lost 2 bases and 7 bases respectively, with 12 bases between them. This CDR3 is built from 14 residues. CDR3 sequence (DNA): TGTGCCAGCAGCCAATTAGCGATACCGAATGAGCAGTTCTTC. This codes for CASSQLAIPNEQFF.

V is TRBV11-3 and J is TRBJ1-2, with D maybe TRBD1 (5 bases). Trimming took 8 bases from V and 5 from J, leaving 18 bases between them. Per the germline V gene, CDR1 is SGHNT and CDR2 is YENEEA. This CDR3 is built from 14 residues. This CDR3 is CASLSEGNRYGYTF. DNA for the CDR3: TGTGCCAGCCTTAGCGAGGGGAATCGGTATGGCTACACCTTC.

V is TRBV12-3 or TRBV12-4 and J is TRBJ1-1; tentative D call: TRBD1 (5 bases). This CDR3 has 14 residues. V dropped 5 bases and J dropped 3 bases, with 13 bases sitting between them. The CDR3 sequence: CASSLTGLDTEAFF. In DNA, the CDR3 is TGTGCCAGCAGTCTAACAGGTTTGGACACTGAAGCTTTCTTT.

This clonotype was picked up many times. This rearrangement joins TRBV5-1 to TRBJ1-4; D not resolved. V was cut by 4 bases and J by 4 bases, with 23 bases left in between. This CDR3 has 18 amino acids. The germline gives CDR1 SGHRS, CDR2 YFSETQ. CDR3 DNA sequence: TGCGCCAGCAGCCCACGACCGGCAATAAGGGCTTATAATGAAAAACTGTTTTTT. Its translation is CASSPRPAIRAYNEKLFF.

This clonotype was counted a few times. This chain uses TRBV7-9 with TRBJ2-1, with 7 positions matching TRBD1. Trimming at V came to 5 bases and at J to 3 bases, leaving 7 bases not matched to a gene. This CDR3 has 15 amino acids. Germline lookup yields CDR1 SEHNR and CDR2 FQNEAQ (reference sequence). CDR3: CASSPRGLGYNEQFF. CDR3 DNA: TGTGCCAGCAGCCCCAGGGGGTTAGGCTACAATGAGCAGTTCTTC.

The chain uses TRBV20-1 and TRBJ1-2; D remains ambiguous. From germline, CDR1 is DFQATT and CDR2 SNEGSKA (reference sequence). The germline V and J ends were trimmed by 0 bases and 3 bases, with 8 bases remaining between them. This CDR3 region has 13 residues. As DNA, the CDR3 is TGCAGTGCTAGAGAACCCGCGGACTATGGCTACACCTTC. Residues: CSAREPADYGYTF.

The table lists this clonotype with a few counts. J is TRBJ2-3 and V is TRBV20-1, with TRBD2 as a possible D gene (5 bases). From germline, CDR1 is DFQATT and CDR2 SNEGSKA (reference sequence). This CDR3 comprises 11 residues. V gave up 3 bases and J gave up 6 bases, with 7 bases separating them. This chain's CDR3 is CSASQRDTQYF. Here the CDR3 DNA reads TGCAGTGCTAGCCAGCGGGATACGCAGTATTTT.

Comments on this clonotype: One end of the junction varies from germline; a read error may be responsible. This chain connects TRBV6-1 to TRBJ2-2; TRBD1 matches at 7 bases. The CDR3 is 15 amino acids. Germline V lookup: CDR1 MNHNS, CDR2 SASEGT. CDR3: CVSRMGPGGTGELFF. The CDR3 coding sequence is TGTGTCAGCAGGATGGGACCAGGGGGCACCGGGGAGCTGTTTTTT.

This chain joins TRBV14 and TRBJ1-6; 7 positions match TRBD1. V was clipped by 2 bases and J by 6 bases; unmatched bases: 1. The CDR3 length is 14 residues. Per germline, CDR1 SGHDN and CDR2 FVKESK. The DNA for the CDR3 is TGTGCCAGCAGCCAACGACAGGGTAATTCACCCCTCCACTTT. This translates into CASSQRQGNSPLHF. The whole variable domain, remainder taken from reference TRBV14 and TRBJ1-6, is EAGVTQFPSHSVIEKGQTVTLRCDPISGHDNLYWYRRVMGKEIKFLLHFVKESKQDESGMPNNRFLAERTGGTYSTLKVQPAELEDSGVYFCASSQRQGNSPLHFGNGTRLTVT.

The V and J genes are TRBV20-1 and TRBJ2-7; no firm D call. V was clipped by 2 bases and J by 0 bases, with 8 bases between them. CDR3 length: 13 residues. The V gene's germline CDR1 is DFQATT and CDR2 SNEGSKA (reference sequence). The chain's CDR3 is CSARSLFSYEQYF. CDR3 DNA sequence: TGCAGTGCTAGAAGTCTATTCTCCTACGAGCAGTACTTC.

The V and J genes are TRBV27 and TRBJ2-5; D perhaps matches TRBD2 (6 bases). V was clipped by 8 bases and J by 5 bases, with 18 bases between them. There are 14 residues in the CDR3. The germline gives CDR1 MNHEY, CDR2 SMNVEV (reference sequence). The CDR3 coding sequence is TGTGCCAGCGCTGACCTAGGTGGAGGGGAGACCCAGTACTTC. Its translation: CASADLGGGETQYF.

This clonotype was seen more than once but under ten times. V gene TRBV28 combines with J gene TRBJ1-2, with 9 bases matching TRBD1. V trimming: 5 bases; J trimming: 7 bases; junction bases outside the gene matches: 11. Germline V lookup: CDR1 MDHEN, CDR2 SYDVKM. There are 15 residues in the CDR3. DNA for the CDR3: TGTGCCAGCAGTAACCAAGAAACAGGGGGCCGTGGCTACACCTTC. This translates into CASSNQETGGRGYTF.

This clonotype has at least ten counts. This chain connects TRBV7-2 to TRBJ2-1; 12 bases are shared with TRBD1. This CDR3 has 16 amino acids. Looked up from germline, CDR1 is SGHTA and CDR2 is FQGNSA. Unmatched junction bases numbered 10, after V lost 5 bases and J lost 8 bases. The CDR3 DNA reads as TGTGCCAGCAGCATCTCCGGGACAGGGGGCTTGCATGAGCAGTTCTTC. It is translated as CASSISGTGGLHEQFF.

This clonotype was observed a handful of times. J is TRBJ2-7 and V is TRBV6-5; 9 bases fit TRBD2. The CDR3 consists of 16 residues. Germline V lookup: CDR1 MNHEY, CDR2 SVGAGI. With V trimmed by 0 bases and J by 3 bases, 6 bases remained unmatched. The CDR3 coding sequence is TGTGCCAGCAGTTACTCGCATAGCGGGAGTGACTACGAGCAGTACTTC. This gives the protein CASSYSHSGSDYEQYF.

This clonotype was detected ten times or more. This chain connects TRBV5-1 to TRBJ2-5; tentatively, D is TRBD1 (6 bases). Germline values: CDR1 SGHRS, CDR2 YFSETQ. V shed 5 bases and J shed 3 bases, with 11 bases lying between them. The length of the CDR3 is 13 residues. This CDR3 reads CASRTGSKETQYF. DNA for the CDR3: TGCGCCAGCAGGACAGGCTCAAAAGAGACCCAGTACTTC.